This T cell receptor beta chain comes out of a study of spatial heterogeneity in lung cancer. The overall study: Where present, follow-up PBMC were sequenced a median of roughly two years after resection.

TCR cDNA molecules each carried a unique molecular identifier. TCRdb ran MiXCR on the 5' RACE reads and lists one entry per CDR3 protein. The sample contains under 20,000 distinct CDR3 sequences, less than 12% of which appear only once. The length of the CDR3 is 14 residues. V lost 4 bases and J 9 bases, leaving 13 bases between the germline ends. Looked up from germline, CDR1 is LGHDT and CDR2 is YNNKEL (reference sequence). Time point defined: blood at routine non-recurrence follow-up after resection. This clonotype was counted many times. The sequence was obtained from a female donor with early-stage non-small cell lung cancer. The sequences come from PBMCs, collected at follow-up. The rearrangement joins TRBV3-1 to TRBJ1-6, with D hard to call. CDR3 bases: TGTGCCAGCAGCCCCCGAGAGGATTCTTCACCCCTCCACTTT. This sequence encodes CASSPREDSSPLHF.